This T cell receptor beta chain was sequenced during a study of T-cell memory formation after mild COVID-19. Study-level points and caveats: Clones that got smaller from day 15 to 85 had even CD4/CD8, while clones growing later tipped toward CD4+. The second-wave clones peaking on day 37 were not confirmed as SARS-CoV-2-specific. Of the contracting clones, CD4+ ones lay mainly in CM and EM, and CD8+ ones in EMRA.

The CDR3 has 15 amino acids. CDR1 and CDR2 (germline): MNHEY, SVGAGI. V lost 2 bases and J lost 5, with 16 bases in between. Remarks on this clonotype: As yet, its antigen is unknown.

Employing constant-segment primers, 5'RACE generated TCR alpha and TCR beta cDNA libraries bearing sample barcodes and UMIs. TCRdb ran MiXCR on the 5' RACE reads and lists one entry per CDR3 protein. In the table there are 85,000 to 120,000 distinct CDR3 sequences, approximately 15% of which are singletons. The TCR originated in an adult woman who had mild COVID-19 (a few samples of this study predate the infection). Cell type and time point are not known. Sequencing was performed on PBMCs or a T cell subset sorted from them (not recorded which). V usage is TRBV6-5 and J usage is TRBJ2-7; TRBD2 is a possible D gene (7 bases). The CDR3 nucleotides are TGTGCCAGCAGTTACGACCTGGGGGGGGCCGACGAGCAGTACTTC. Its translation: CASSYDLGGADEQYF.